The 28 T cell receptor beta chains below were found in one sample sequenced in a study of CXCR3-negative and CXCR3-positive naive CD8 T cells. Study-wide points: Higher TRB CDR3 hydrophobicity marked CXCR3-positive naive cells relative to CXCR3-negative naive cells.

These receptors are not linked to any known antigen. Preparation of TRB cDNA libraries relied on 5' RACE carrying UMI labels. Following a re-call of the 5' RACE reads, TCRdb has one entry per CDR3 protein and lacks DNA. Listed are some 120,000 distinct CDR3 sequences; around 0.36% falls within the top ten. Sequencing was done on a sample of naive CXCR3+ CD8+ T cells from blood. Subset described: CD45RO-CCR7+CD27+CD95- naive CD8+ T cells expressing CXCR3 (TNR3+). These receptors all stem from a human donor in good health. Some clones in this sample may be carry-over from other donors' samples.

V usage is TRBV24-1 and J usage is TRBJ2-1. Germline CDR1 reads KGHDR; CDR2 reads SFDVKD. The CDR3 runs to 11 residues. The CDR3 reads CATSDSGEQFF.

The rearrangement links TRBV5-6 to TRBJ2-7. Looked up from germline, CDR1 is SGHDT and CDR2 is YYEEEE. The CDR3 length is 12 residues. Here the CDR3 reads CASSLAPVEQYF. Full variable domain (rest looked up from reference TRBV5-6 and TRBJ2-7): DAGVTQSPTHLIKTRGQQVTLRCSPKSGHDTVSWYQQALGQGPQFIFQYYEEEERQRGNFPDRFSGHQFPNYSSELNVNALLLGDSALYLCASSLAPVEQYFGPGTRLTVT.

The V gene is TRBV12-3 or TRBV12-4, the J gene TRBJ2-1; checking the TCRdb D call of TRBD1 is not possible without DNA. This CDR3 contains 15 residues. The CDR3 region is CASSSGGRSYNEQFF.

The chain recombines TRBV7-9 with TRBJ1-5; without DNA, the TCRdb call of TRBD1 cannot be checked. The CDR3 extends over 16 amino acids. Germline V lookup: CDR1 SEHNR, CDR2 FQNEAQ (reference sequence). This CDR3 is CASSLVRGQVNQPQHF.

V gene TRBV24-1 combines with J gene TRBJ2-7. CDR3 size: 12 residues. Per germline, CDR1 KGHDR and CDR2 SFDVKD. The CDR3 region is CATRRFSYEQYF.

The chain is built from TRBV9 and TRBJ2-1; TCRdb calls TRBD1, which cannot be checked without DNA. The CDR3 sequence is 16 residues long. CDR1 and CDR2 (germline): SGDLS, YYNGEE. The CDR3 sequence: CASSNPRDSSYNEQFF.

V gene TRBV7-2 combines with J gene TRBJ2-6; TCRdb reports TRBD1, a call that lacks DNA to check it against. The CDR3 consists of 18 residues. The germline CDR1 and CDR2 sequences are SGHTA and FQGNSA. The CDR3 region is CASSLGLLFPVGANVLTF.

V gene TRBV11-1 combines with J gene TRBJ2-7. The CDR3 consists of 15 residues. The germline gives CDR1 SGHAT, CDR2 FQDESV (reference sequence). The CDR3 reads CASSLGTGSSNEQYF.

The CDR3 sequence: CASSQTGYNEQFF. This chain joins TRBV5-6 and TRBJ2-1; TCRdb outputs TRBD1, but without DNA this stays unchecked. Germline CDR1 is SGHDT and CDR2 is YYEEEE. This CDR3 region has 13 residues.

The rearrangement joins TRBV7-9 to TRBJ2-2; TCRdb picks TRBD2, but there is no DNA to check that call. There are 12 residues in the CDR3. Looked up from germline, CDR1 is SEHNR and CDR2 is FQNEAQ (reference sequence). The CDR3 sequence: CASIHEGGELFF.

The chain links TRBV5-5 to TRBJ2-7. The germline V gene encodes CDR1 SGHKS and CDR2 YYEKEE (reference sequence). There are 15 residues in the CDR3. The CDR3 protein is CASSLAWIGPYEQYF.

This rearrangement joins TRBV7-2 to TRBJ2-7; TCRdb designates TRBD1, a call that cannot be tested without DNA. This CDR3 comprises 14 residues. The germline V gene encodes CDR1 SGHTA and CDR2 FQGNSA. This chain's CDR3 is CASSSPRGFYEQYF. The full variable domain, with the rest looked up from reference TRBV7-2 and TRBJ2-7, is GAGVSQSPSNKVTEKGKDVELRCDPISGHTALYWYRQSLGQGLEFLIYFQGNSAPDKSGLPSDRFSAERTGGSVSTLTIQRTQQEDSAVYLCASSSPRGFYEQYFGPGTRLTVT.

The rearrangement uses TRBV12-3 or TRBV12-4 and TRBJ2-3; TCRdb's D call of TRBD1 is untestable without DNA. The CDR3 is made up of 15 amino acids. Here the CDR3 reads CASSALTGFTDTQYF.

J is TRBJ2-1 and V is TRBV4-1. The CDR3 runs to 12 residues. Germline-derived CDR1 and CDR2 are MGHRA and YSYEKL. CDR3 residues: CASMILRNEQFF.

The CDR3 protein is CASSLSPPSGVDNEQFF. The chain couples TRBV12-3 or TRBV12-4 to TRBJ2-1; as DNA is missing, the TRBD2 call by TCRdb cannot be tested. CDR3 size: 17 residues.

CDR3: CASRRDSGQGETQYF. The rearrangement joins TRBV12-3 or TRBV12-4 to TRBJ2-5; the D call of TRBD2 rests on TCRdb alone, since no DNA is present to check it. The CDR3 is made up of 15 amino acids.

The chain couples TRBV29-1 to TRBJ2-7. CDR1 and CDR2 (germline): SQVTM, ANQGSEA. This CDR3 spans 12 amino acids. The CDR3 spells CSVEVQTYEQYF.

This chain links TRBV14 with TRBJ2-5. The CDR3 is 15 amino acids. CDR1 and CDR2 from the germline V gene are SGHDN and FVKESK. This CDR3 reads CASSQESLYQETQYF.

The CDR3 is CASSEAPITTGTGGAYNEQFF. The chain carries TRBV6-1 and TRBJ2-1; TCRdb gives TRBD1 as the D gene, but with no DNA this cannot be confirmed. This CDR3 has 21 residues. Germline CDR1 is MNHNS and CDR2 is SASEGT.

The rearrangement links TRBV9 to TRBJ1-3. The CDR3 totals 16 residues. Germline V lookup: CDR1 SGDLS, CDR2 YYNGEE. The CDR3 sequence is CASSESWRGSGNTIYF.

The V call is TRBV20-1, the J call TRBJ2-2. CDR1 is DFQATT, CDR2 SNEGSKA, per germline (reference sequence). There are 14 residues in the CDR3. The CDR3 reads CSARGRVLVGELFF.

The CDR3: CASSYSGDQGYEQYF. The chain employs TRBV6-5 and TRBJ2-7; without DNA, the TCRdb call of TRBD1 cannot be checked. Per the germline V gene, CDR1 is MNHEY and CDR2 is SVGAGI. This CDR3 comprises 15 residues.

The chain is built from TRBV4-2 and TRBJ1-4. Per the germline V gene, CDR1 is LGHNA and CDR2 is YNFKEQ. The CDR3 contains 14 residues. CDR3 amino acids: CASSHPGLEEKLFF.

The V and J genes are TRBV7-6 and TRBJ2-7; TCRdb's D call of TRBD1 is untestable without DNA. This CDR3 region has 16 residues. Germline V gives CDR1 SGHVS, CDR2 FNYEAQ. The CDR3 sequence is CASSLELGAGSYEQYF.

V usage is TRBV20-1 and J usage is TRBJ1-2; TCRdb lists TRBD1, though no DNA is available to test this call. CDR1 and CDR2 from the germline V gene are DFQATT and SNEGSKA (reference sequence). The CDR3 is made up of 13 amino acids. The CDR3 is CSARDFGGYGYTF.

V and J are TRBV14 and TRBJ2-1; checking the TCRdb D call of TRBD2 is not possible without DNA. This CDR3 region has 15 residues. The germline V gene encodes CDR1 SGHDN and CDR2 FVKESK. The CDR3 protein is CASQIWDGYGDEQFF.

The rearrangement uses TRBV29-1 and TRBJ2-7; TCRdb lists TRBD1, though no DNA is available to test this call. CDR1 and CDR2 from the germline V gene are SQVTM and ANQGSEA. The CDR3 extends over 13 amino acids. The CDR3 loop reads CSVGWGSSYEQYF.

This CDR3 reads CASSEFFTGELFF. The V and J genes are TRBV10-1 and TRBJ2-2. Germline CDR1 reads WNHNN; CDR2 reads SYGVQD (reference sequence). This CDR3 has 13 amino acids.